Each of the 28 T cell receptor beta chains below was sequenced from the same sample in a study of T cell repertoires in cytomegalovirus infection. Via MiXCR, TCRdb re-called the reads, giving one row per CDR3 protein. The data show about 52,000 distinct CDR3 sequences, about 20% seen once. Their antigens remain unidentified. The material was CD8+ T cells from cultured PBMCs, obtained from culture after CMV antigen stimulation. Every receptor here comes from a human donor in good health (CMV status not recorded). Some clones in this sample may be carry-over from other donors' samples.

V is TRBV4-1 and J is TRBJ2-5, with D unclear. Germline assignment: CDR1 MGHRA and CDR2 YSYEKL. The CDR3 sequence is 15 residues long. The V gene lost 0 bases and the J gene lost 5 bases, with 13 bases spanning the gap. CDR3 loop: CASSQDLAGQETQYF. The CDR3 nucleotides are TGCGCCAGCAGCCAAGATCTGGCAGGCCAGGAGACCCAGTACTTC.

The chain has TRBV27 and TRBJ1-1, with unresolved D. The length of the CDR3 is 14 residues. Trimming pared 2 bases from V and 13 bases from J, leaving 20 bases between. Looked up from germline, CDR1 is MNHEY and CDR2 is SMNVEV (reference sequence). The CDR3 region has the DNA TGTGCCAGCAGTTTAGTAGGAGGTAACCGAGTTGTTTTCTTT. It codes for CASSLVGGNRVVFF.

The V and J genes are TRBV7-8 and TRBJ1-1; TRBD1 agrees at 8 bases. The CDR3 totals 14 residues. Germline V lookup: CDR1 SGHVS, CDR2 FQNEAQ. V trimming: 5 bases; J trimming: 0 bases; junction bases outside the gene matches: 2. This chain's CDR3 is CASSRTGMNTEAFF. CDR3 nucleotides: TGTGCCAGCAGCCGGACAGGGATGAACACTGAAGCTTTCTTT.

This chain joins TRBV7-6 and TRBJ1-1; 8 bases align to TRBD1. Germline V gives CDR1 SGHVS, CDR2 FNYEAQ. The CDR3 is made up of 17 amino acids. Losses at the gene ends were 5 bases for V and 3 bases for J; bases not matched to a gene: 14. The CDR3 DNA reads TGTGCCAGCAGCCCCTACCGGACAGGGCGTCAGGACACTGAAGCTTTCTTT. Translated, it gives CASSPYRTGRQDTEAFF.

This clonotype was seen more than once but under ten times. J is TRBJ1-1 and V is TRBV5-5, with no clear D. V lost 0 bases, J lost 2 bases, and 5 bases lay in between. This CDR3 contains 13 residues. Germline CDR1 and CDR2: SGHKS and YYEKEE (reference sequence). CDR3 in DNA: TGTGCCAGCAGCTTGGGTTTTAACACTGAAGCTTTCTTT. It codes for CASSLGFNTEAFF.

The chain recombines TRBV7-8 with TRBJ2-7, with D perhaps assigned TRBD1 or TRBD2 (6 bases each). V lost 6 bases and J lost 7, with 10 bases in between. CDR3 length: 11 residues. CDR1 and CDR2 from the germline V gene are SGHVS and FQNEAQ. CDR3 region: CASRLGGEQYF. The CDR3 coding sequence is TGTGCCAGCAGACTAGGGGGGGAGCAGTACTTC. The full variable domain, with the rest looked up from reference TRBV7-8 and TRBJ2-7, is GAGVSQSPRYKVAKRGQDVALRCDPISGHVSLFWYQQALGQGPEFLTYFQNEAQLDKSGLPSDRFFAERPEGSVSTLKIQRTQQEDSAVYLCASRLGGEQYFGPGTRLTVT.

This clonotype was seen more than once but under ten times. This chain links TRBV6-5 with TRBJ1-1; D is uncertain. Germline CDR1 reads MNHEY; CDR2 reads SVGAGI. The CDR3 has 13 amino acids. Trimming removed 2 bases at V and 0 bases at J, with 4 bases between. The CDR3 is CASSYGMNTEAFF. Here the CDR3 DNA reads TGTGCCAGCAGTTACGGCATGAACACTGAAGCTTTCTTT.

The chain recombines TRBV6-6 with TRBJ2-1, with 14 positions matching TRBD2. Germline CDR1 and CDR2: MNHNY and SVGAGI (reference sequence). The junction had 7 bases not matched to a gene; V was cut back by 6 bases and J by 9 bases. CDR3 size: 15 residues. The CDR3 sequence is CASSRGLAGAVEQFF. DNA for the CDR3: TGTGCCAGCAGCCGGGGACTAGCGGGGGCCGTTGAGCAGTTCTTC.

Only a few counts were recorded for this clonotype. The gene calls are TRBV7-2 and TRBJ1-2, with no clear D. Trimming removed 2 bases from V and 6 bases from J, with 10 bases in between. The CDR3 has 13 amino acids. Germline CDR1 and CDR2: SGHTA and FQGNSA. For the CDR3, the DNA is TGTGCCAGCAGCTTATTTGGGAGGGATGGCTACACCTTC. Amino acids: CASSLFGRDGYTF.

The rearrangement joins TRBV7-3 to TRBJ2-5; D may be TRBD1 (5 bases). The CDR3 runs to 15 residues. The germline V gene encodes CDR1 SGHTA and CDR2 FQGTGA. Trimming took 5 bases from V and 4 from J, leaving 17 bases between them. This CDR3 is CASSQEPGWGETQYF. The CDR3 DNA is TGTGCCAGCAGCCAGGAGCCAGGGTGGGGAGAGACCCAGTACTTC.

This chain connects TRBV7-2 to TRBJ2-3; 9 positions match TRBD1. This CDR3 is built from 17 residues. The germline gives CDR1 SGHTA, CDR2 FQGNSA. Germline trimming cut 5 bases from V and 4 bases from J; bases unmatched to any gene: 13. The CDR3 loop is CASSEPPGQGMADTQYF. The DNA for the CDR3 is TGTGCCAGCAGCGAGCCCCCGGGACAGGGTATGGCAGATACGCAGTATTTT.

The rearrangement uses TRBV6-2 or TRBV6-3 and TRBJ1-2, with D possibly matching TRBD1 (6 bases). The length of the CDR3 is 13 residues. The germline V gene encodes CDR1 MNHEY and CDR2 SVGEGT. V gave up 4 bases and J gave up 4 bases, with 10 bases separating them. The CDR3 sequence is CASSSGQSYGYTF. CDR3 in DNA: TGTGCCAGCAGTTCTGGACAGTCCTATGGCTACACCTTC.

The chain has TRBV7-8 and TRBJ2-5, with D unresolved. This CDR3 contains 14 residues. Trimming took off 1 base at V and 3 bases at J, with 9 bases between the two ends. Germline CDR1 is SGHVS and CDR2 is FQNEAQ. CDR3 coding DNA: TGTGCCAGCAGCTTAGTGTGGGCAAAAGAGACCCAGTACTTC. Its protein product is CASSLVWAKETQYF. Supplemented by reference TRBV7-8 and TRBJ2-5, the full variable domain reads GAGVSQSPRYKVAKRGQDVALRCDPISGHVSLFWYQQALGQGPEFLTYFQNEAQLDKSGLPSDRFFAERPEGSVSTLKIQRTQQEDSAVYLCASSLVWAKETQYFGPGTRLLVL.

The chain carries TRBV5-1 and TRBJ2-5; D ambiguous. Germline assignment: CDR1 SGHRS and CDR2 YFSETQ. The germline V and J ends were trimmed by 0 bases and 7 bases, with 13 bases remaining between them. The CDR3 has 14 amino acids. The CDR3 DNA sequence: TGCGCCAGCAGCTTGGGATCAGGTCAGCGGACCCAGTACTTC. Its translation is CASSLGSGQRTQYF. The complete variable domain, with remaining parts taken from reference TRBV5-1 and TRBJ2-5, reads KAGVTQTPRYLIKTRGQQVTLSCSPISGHRSVSWYQQTPGQGLQFLFEYFSETQRNKGNFPGRFSGRQFSNSRSEMNVSTLELGDSALYLCASSLGSGQRTQYFGPGTRLLVL.

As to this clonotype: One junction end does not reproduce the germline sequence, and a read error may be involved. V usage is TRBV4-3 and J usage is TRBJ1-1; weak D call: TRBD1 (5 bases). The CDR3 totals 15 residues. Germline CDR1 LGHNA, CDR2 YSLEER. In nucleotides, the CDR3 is TGCGCCAGCGGCCAAGGGGCGGGGCTGAACACTGAAGCTTTCTTT. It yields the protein CASGQGAGLNTEAFF.

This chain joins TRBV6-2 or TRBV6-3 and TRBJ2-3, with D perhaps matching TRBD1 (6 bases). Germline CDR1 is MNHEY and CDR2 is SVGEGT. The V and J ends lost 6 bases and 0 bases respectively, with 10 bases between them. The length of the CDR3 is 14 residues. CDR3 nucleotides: TGTGCCAGCAGACGGACAGATAGCACAGATACGCAGTATTTT. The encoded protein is CASRRTDSTDTQYF.

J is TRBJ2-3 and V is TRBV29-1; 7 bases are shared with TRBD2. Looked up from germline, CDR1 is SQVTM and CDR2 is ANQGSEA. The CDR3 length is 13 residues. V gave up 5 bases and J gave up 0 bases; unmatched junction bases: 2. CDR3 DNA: TGCAGCGTTCTCGGGGGGAGCACAGATACGCAGTATTTT. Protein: CSVLGGSTDTQYF.

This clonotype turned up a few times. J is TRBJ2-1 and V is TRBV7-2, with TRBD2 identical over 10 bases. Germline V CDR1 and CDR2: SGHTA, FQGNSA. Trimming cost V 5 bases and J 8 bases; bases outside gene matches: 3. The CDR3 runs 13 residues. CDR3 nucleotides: TGTGCCAGCAGCGGGACTAGCGCCTATGAGCAGTTCTTC. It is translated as CASSGTSAYEQFF.

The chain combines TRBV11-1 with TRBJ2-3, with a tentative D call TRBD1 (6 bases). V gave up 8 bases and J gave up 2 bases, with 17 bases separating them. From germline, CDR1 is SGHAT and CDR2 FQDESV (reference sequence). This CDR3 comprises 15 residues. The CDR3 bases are TGTGCCAGCGCCTCCTTGAGGGACAACACAGATACGCAGTATTTT. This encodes CASASLRDNTDTQYF.

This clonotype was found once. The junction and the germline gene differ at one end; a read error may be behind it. Written as DNA, the CDR3 is TGCGCCATCAGCCAAGGGGGGCCCCAGAATTTCCTGGATACGCAGTATTTT. It specifies CAISQGGPQNFLDTQYF. The rearrangement links TRBV4-1 to TRBJ2-3; either TRBD1 or TRBD2 may fit D (6 bases each). CDR1 and CDR2 (germline): MGHRA, YSYEKL. This CDR3 spans 17 amino acids.

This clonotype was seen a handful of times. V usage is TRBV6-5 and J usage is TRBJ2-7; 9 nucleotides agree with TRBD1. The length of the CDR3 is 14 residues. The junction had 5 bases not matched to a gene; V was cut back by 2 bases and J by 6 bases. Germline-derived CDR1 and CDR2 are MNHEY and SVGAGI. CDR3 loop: CASSYGQGPREQYF. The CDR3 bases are TGTGCCAGCAGTTACGGACAGGGGCCCCGCGAGCAGTACTTC.

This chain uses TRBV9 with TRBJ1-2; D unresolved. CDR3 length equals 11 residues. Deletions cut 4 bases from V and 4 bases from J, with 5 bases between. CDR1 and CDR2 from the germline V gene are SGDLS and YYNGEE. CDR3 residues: CASSSRYGYTF. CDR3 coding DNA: TGTGCCAGCAGCTCCCGCTATGGCTACACCTTC. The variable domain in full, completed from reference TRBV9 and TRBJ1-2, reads DSGVTQTPKHLITATGQRVTLRCSPRSGDLSVYWYQQSLDQGLQFLIQYYNGEERAKGNILERFSAQQFPDLHSELNLSSLELGDSALYFCASSSRYGYTFGSGTRLTVV.

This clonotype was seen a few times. CDR3 nucleotides: TGTGCCAGCAGCTTATATGGGTCTAGCTACACCTTC. Its translation: CASSLYGSSYTF. The rearrangement uses TRBV7-9 and TRBJ1-2; D not resolved. Germline V CDR1 and CDR2: SEHNR, FQNEAQ (reference sequence). V was pared by 2 bases and J by 9 bases, with 10 bases between. The CDR3 spans 12 residues.

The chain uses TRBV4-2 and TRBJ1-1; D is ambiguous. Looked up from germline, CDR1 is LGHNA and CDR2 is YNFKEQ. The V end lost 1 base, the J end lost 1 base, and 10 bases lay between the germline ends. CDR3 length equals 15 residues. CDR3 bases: TGTGCCAGCAGCCAAGCTAAAACACCGAACACTGAAGCTTTCTTT. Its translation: CASSQAKTPNTEAFF.

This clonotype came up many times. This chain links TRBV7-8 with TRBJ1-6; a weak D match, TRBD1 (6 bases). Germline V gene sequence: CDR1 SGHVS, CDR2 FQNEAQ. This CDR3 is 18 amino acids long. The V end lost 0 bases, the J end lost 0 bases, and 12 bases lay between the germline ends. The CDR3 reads CASSLARGTSSYNSPLHF. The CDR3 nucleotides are TGTGCCAGCAGCTTAGCCAGGGGCACGAGCTCCTATAATTCACCCCTCCACTTT. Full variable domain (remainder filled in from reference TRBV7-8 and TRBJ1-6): GAGVSQSPRYKVAKRGQDVALRCDPISGHVSLFWYQQALGQGPEFLTYFQNEAQLDKSGLPSDRFFAERPEGSVSTLKIQRTQQEDSAVYLCASSLARGTSSYNSPLHFGNGTRLTVT.

CDR3 in DNA: TGTGCCAGCAGCTTACCAGCGCAGGATCCCGGACAGGGCCTTGGGGGGGCCAACGTCCTGACTTTC. Residues: CASSLPAQDPGQGLGGANVLTF. V is TRBV7-9 and J is TRBJ2-6; 8 bases line up with TRBD1. Germline V gene sequence: CDR1 SEHNR, CDR2 FQNEAQ (reference sequence). Trimming removed 2 bases from V and 4 bases from J; junction bases left unmatched: 22. This CDR3 region has 22 residues.

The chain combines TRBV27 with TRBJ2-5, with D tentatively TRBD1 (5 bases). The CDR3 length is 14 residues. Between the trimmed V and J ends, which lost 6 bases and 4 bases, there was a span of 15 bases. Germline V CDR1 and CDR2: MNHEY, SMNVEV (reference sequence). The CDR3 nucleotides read TGTGCCAGCAGAACCCTGATAGGGGCAGAGACCCAGTACTTC. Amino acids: CASRTLIGAETQYF.

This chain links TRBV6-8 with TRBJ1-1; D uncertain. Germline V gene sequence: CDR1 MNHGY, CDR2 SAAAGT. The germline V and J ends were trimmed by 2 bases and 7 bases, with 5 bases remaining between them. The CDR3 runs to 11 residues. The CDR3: CASSYGVEAFF. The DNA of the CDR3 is TGTGCCAGCAGTTACGGGGTTGAAGCTTTCTTT.